The T cell receptor (beta chain) described here comes from a study of CD8 T cells in Susac syndrome. Negative isolation was applied to CD8+ and CD4+ T cells, and FACS enrichment was applied to TEMRA cells. Germline loops: CDR1 DFQATT, CDR2 SNEGSKA (reference sequence). The CDR3 has 13 amino acids. Trimming removed 4 bases from V and 4 bases from J; junction bases left unmatched: 5. When the RNA was reverse transcribed, random hexamers were used with an input of about 0.45 to 1 ug. MiXCR, applied by TCRdb to the immunoSEQ multiplex PCR reads, yields one record per CDR3 protein. Among about 180,000 distinct CDR3 sequences, roughly 94% were seen once, and the ten largest hold more than 0.08%.

The chain is built from TRBV20-1 and TRBJ2-5; 8 bases fit TRBD2. The specimen sequenced was CD4+ T cells from PBMCs. This receptor was taken from a human donor with Susac syndrome. CDR3 DNA: TGCAGTGCTATCCCCGCGGGGGGAGAGACCCAGTACTTC. It codes for CSAIPAGGETQYF.